Given below is one TCR beta chain in context. This record belongs to a study of blood T cell repertoires in COVID-19. Looking at the study overall: Samples representing acute and convalescent COVID-19 were sourced from the United States, Italy and Spain. The cDNA or gDNA used as material had been derived from T cells, B-cell-depleted T cells, or PBMCs.

As processed by the authors: For nucleated cells, counts were estimated from reference gene primer amplification. TCRdb's copy holds only in-frame clones and misses some; the assay was immunoSEQ multiplex PCR. Clone size and V and J calls were adopted from that table, with D and trimming inferred from the DNA. The repertoire holds approximately 90,000 clones, with approximately 86% as singletons. What was sequenced was peripheral blood. The clonotype was recovered from an elderly man with active or convalescent COVID-19.

CDR3 amino acids: CASSEYSAFRSSGNTIYF. The DNA of the CDR3 is TGTGCCAGCAGTGAATATTCCGCGTTTAGGAGCTCTGGAAACACCATATATTTT. The chain carries TRBV25-1 and TRBJ1-3; D gene ambiguous. There are 18 residues in the CDR3. The V end lost 0 bases, the J end lost 0 bases, and 15 bases lay between the germline ends. Germline CDR1 is MGHDK and CDR2 is SYGVNS.